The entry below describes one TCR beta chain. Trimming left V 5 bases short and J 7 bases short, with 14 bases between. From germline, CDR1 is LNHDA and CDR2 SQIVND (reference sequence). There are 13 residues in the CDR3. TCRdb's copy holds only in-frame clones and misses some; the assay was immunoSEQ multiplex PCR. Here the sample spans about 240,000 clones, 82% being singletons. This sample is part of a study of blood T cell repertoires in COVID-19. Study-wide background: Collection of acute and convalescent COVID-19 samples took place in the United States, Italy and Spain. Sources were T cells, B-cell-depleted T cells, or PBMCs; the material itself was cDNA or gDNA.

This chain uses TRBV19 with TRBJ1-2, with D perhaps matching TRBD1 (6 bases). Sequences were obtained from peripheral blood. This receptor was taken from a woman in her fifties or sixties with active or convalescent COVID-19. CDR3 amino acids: CASSPQGVRGYTF. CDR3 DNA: TGTGCCAGTAGTCCACAGGGAGTGCGTGGCTACACCTTC.